The 3 T cell receptor delta chains listed next were all sequenced from one sample in a study of gamma-delta chains in newborns, infants, children. TCRdb reran clone calling via CATT on the reads. In the table there are about 2,000 delta-chain clones, about 3% of which are singletons. The specimen was blood. The source of these receptors is a child in good health.

The J gene is TRDJ2, the V gene TRDV2, with 7 nucleotides matching TRDD3. Germline V lookup: CDR1 GEAIGNYY, CDR2 EKD. The CDR3 has 18 amino acids. Trimming cost V 0 bases and J 9 bases; bases outside gene matches: 18. The CDR3 sequence: CACDTTALGDNQGTQLFF. CDR3 sequence (DNA): TGTGCCTGTGACACCACGGCGCTAGGGGATAACCAAGGAACACAACTCTTCTTT.

In its sample, this clone ranks as medium-sized (0.01 to 0.1%). The CDR3 is CALLPWGILNTDKLIF. CDR3 DNA sequence: TGTGCCTTGCTACCTTGGGGGATACTGAACACCGATAAACTCATCTTT. This chain connects TRDV3 to TRDJ1, with 10 bases fitting TRDD3. V shed 3 bases and J 0 bases; nucleotides not matched to a gene: 10. CDR3 length: 16 residues. Looked up from germline, CDR1 is TVYSNPD and CDR2 is GDNSRS (reference sequence).

In its sample, this clone was seen a few times. A far larger clone is one nucleotide away, so this likely arose from a read error. Other DNA sequences from this sample encode an identical CDR3 as well. Here the CDR3 reads CACDNVGSSGLDTDKLIF. In nucleotides, the CDR3 is TGTGCCTGTGACAACGTGGGATCGTCTGGGTTGGACACCGATAAACTCATCTTT. The V gene is TRDV2, the J gene TRDJ1; D perhaps matches TRDD3 (5 bases). V was clipped by 2 bases and J by 0 bases, with 21 bases between them. Germline-derived CDR1 and CDR2 are GEAIGNYY and EKD. This CDR3 has 18 amino acids.